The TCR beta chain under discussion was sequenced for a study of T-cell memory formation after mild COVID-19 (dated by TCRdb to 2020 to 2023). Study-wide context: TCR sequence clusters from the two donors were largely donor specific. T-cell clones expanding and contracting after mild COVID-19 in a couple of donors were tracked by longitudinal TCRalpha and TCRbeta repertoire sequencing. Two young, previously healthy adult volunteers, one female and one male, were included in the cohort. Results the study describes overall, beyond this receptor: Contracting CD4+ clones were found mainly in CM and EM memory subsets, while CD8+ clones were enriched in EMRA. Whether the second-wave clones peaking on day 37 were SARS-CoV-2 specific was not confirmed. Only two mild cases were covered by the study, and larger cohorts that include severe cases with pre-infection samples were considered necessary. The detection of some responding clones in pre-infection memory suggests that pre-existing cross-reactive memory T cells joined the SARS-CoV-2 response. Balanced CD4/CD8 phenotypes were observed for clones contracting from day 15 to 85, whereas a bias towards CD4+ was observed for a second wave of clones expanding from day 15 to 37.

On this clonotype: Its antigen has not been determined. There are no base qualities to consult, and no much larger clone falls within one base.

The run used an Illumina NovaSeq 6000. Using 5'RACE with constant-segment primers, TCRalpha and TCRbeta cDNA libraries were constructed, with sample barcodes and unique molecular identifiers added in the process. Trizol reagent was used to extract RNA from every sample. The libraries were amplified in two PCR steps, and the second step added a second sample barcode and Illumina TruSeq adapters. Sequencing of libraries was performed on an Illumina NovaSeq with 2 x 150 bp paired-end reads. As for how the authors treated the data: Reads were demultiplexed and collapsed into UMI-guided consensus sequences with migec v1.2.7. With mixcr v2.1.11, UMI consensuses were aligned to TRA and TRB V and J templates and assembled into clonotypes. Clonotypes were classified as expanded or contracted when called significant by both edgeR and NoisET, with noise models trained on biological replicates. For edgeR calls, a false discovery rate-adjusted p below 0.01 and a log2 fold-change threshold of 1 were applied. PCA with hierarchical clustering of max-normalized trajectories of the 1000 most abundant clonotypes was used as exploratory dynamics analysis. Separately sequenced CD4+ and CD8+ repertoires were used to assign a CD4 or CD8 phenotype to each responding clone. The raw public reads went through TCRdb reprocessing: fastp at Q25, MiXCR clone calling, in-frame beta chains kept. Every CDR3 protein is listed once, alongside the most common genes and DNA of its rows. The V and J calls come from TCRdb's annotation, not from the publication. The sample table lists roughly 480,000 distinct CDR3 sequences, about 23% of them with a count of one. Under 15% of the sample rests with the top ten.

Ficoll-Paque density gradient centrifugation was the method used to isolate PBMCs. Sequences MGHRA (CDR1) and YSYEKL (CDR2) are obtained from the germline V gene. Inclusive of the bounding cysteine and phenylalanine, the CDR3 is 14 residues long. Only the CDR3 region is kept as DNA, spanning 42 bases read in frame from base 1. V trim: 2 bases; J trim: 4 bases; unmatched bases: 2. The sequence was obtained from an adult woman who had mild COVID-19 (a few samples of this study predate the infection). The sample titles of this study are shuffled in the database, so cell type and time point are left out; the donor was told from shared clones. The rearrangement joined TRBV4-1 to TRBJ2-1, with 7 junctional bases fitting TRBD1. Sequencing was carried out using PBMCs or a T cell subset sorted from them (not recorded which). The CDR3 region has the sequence CASSQQGEYNEQFF. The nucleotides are TGCGCCAGCAGCCAACAGGGGGAATACAATGAGCAGTTCTTC.